Below are 27 T cell receptor beta chains sequenced from a single sample in a study of T cell clonotyping in hematopoietic cell transplantation. Clones were read by immunoSEQ multiplex PCR, and TCRdb kept only the in-frame ones, dropping some. Found here are 7,000 to 8,500 clones, approximately 90% of them singletons; the top ten hold around 8%. This sample comprised PBMCs, obtained 100 days after allogeneic stem cell transplant. The receptors stem from a male patient aged 18-29 years who had an allogeneic stem cell transplant from a related donor, so the T cells may come from the graft donor. Some clones in this sample may be carry-over from other donors' samples.

Here the CDR3 reads CASSALMGLAGGPNTGELFF. For the CDR3, the DNA is TGTGCCAGCAGCGCCCTCATGGGACTAGCGGGAGGGCCGAACACCGGGGAGCTGTTTTTT. V and J are TRBV9 and TRBJ2-2; 16 positions agree with TRBD2. The CDR3 covers 20 residues. Trimming at V came to 3 bases and at J to 0 bases, leaving 8 bases not matched to a gene. From germline, CDR1 is SGDLS and CDR2 YYNGEE.

This rearrangement joins TRBV27 to TRBJ2-2; 11 nucleotides agree with TRBD1. Germline CDR1 and CDR2: MNHEY and SMNVEV (reference sequence). Trimming cost V 1 base and J 6 bases; bases outside gene matches: 10. There are 18 residues in the CDR3. The CDR3 protein is CASSLYSPDRGQAGELFF. The CDR3 bases are TGTGCCAGCAGTTTATATTCTCCGGACAGGGGGCAGGCCGGGGAGCTGTTTTTT.

The chain combines TRBV11-2 with TRBJ2-3; 11 bases match TRBD2. The CDR3 has 17 amino acids. Germline-derived CDR1 and CDR2 are SGHAT and FQNNGV. V gave up 5 bases and J gave up 1 base; unmatched junction bases: 8. The DNA for the CDR3 is TGTGCCAGCAGCCCCCGGTTGGGACTAGCGGGCACAGATACGCAGTATTTT. Its protein product is CASSPRLGLAGTDTQYF.

The chain is built from TRBV14 and TRBJ2-3; D not resolved. Trimming took 0 bases from V and 5 from J, leaving 6 bases between them. The length of the CDR3 is 13 residues. Germline V gene data show CDR1 as SGHDN and CDR2 as FVKESK. CDR3 coding DNA: TGTGCCAGCAGCCAAGATTTAGGAGATACGCAGTATTTT. Its protein product is CASSQDLGDTQYF.

On this clone: Because the CDR3 is missing its conserved closing phenylalanine or tryptophan, this is likely a read error. The DNA is left out, because the CDR3 cannot be placed on it with certainty; the CDR3 is given as TCRdb lists it. V and J are TRBV19 and TRBJ1-1; the D segment call TRBD1 is taken from the table without a DNA check. Germline V lookup: CDR1 LNHDA, CDR2 SQIVND (reference sequence). A total of 12 residues make up the CDR3, ends included. This CDR3 is CASSGRDIYAEL.

The chain couples TRBV2 to TRBJ1-2; D perhaps matches TRBD1 (5 bases). Deletions cut 5 bases from V and 2 bases from J, with 9 bases between. This CDR3 is 13 amino acids long. CDR1 is SNHLY and CDR2 is FYNNEI in the germline V gene. CDR3 residues: CASSRQINYGYTF. Here the CDR3 DNA reads TGTGCCAGCAGTCGACAGATAAACTATGGCTACACCTTC.

The chain links TRBV7-9 to TRBJ2-2; D not resolved. The CDR3 has 15 residues. V gave up 2 bases and J gave up 0 bases, with 7 bases separating them. CDR1 SEHNR and CDR2 FQNEAQ come from the germline V gene (reference sequence). This CDR3 reads CASSLKATNTGELFF. In DNA form, the CDR3 reads TGTGCCAGCAGCTTAAAAGCGACGAACACCGGGGAGCTGTTTTTT. Supplemented by reference TRBV7-9 and TRBJ2-2, the full variable domain reads DTGVSQNPRHKITKRGQNVTFRCDPISEHNRLYWYRQTLGQGPEFLTYFQNEAQLEKSRLLSDRFSAERPKGSFSTLEIQRTEQGDSAMYLCASSLKATNTGELFFGEGSRLTVL.

In its sample, this clone was seen once. The CDR3 spells CASSDSFYTDTNGYTF. DNA for the CDR3: TGTGCCAGCAGTGACTCCTTTTATACGGACACCAATGGCTACACCTTC. The V call is TRBV6-4, the J call TRBJ1-2, with D perhaps matching TRBD1 (5 bases). CDR1 is MRHNA, CDR2 SNTAGT, per germline. The CDR3 is 16 residues long. V gave up 0 bases and J gave up 6 bases, with 17 bases separating them.

The chain couples TRBV18 to TRBJ1-2; 9 bases are shared with TRBD1. The CDR3 loop spans 12 amino acids. Trimming cost V 6 bases and J 8 bases; bases outside gene matches: 4. CDR1 and CDR2 (germline): KGHSH, LQKENI. The CDR3 region is CASSLTGGGYTF. The CDR3 DNA is TGTGCCAGCTCTCTTACAGGGGGCGGCTACACCTTC.

The rearrangement joins TRBV19 to TRBJ1-1, with 11 bases lining up with TRBD1. CDR3 length equals 15 residues. V was pared by 4 bases and J by 4 bases, with 5 bases of the junction left unmatched. Germline values: CDR1 LNHDA, CDR2 SQIVND (reference sequence). In nucleotides, the CDR3 is TGTGCCAGTAGTAACCTGGGACAGGGGGGCACTGAAGCTTTCTTT. Amino acid sequence: CASSNLGQGGTEAFF.

The V and J genes are TRBV7-8 and TRBJ2-7; TRBD2 is a possible D gene (6 bases). This CDR3 comprises 14 residues. V was cut by 1 base and J by 5 bases, with 12 bases left in between. Germline assignment: CDR1 SGHVS and CDR2 FQNEAQ. For the CDR3, the DNA is TGTGCCAGCAGCTTAGTGAGGGAGGCCGACGAGCAGTACGTC. Amino acids: CASSLVREADEQYV.

The chain couples TRBV20-1 to TRBJ2-1; the match to TRBD2 covers 10 bases. This CDR3 spans 11 amino acids. Germline trimming cut 6 bases from V and 10 bases from J; bases unmatched to any gene: 3. Germline V gene lookup returns CDR1 DFQATT and CDR2 SNEGSKA (reference sequence). In nucleotides, the CDR3 is TGCAGTGCGCCGACTAGCGGGGAGCAGTTCTTC. Its translation is CSAPTSGEQFF.

V and J are TRBV10-1 and TRBJ2-1, with D possibly matching TRBD1 (6 bases). Germline V gene lookup returns CDR1 WNHNN and CDR2 SYGVQD (reference sequence). The CDR3 runs to 15 residues. V lost 4 bases and J 6 bases, leaving 16 bases between the germline ends. The CDR3 here is CASSALATQGNEQFF. DNA for the CDR3: TGCGCCAGCAGTGCCCTTGCGACACAGGGCAATGAGCAGTTCTTC.

The chain has TRBV29-1 and TRBJ2-3; no reliable D call. The germline CDR1 and CDR2 sequences are SQVTM and ANQGSEA. The CDR3 runs to 13 residues. V lost 7 bases and J 0 bases, leaving 11 bases between the germline ends. Here the CDR3 DNA reads TGCAGCGCTGGACCGTCTAGCACAGATACGCAGTATTTT. Protein product: CSAGPSSTDTQYF.

The chain couples TRBV9 to TRBJ2-3; D possibly uses TRBD1 or TRBD2 (7 bases each). The CDR3 is made up of 16 amino acids. Trimming left V 3 bases short and J 4 bases short, with 18 bases between. Germline V gene data show CDR1 as SGDLS and CDR2 as YYNGEE. The CDR3, as DNA: TGTGCCAGCAGCGCACAGGGGACTACAACAGCAGATACGCAGTATTTT. This codes for CASSAQGTTTADTQYF.

The V call is TRBV20-1, the J call TRBJ2-5; D gene ambiguous. CDR1 and CDR2 from the germline V gene are DFQATT and SNEGSKA (reference sequence). The CDR3 length is 11 residues. Trimming took off 5 bases at V and 5 bases at J, with 9 bases between the two ends. The CDR3 DNA reads as TGCAGTGCTTCTATTGATGAGACCCAGTACTTC. Translating it yields CSASIDETQYF.

The chain has TRBV5-5 and TRBJ2-7; no clear D gene. CDR1 and CDR2 from the germline V gene are SGHKS and YYEKEE (reference sequence). The V and J ends lost 3 bases and 5 bases respectively, with 6 bases between them. CDR3 length equals 11 residues. CDR3 coding DNA: TGTGCCAGCAGCTCGAATAACGAGCAGTACGTC. Translated: CASSSNNEQYV.

The chain has TRBV10-1 and TRBJ1-5; no clear D. This CDR3 comprises 17 residues. Trimming took 2 bases from V and 0 from J, leaving 14 bases between them. Germline CDR1 is WNHNN and CDR2 is SYGVQD (reference sequence). CDR3 protein: CASSEMVQKYSNQPQHF. Written as DNA, the CDR3 is TGCGCCAGCAGTGAGATGGTTCAAAAATATAGCAATCAGCCCCAGCATTTT.

The V call is TRBV5-5, the J call TRBJ1-2; D is undetermined. The CDR3 is 13 amino acids. Germline assignment: CDR1 SGHKS and CDR2 YYEKEE (reference sequence). Trimming took 4 bases from V and 4 from J, leaving 11 bases between them. The CDR3 coding sequence is TGTGCCAGCAGCCCGGCGGGGTTCTATGGCTACACCTTC. This gives the protein CASSPAGFYGYTF.

The table lists this clone with a few counts. The chain carries TRBV10-2 and TRBJ2-2; D is undetermined. The CDR3 is 15 amino acids. Trimming left V 7 bases short and J 0 bases short, with 12 bases between. The V gene's germline CDR1 is WSHSY and CDR2 SAAADI. CDR3 amino acids: CASTKRQANTGELFF. DNA for the CDR3: TGCGCCAGCACGAAGAGGCAGGCGAACACCGGGGAGCTGTTTTTT.

J is TRBJ2-1 and V is TRBV7-2; 9 bases match TRBD2. This CDR3 spans 16 amino acids. Germline lookup yields CDR1 SGHTA and CDR2 FQGNSA. The V gene end was trimmed by 5 bases and the J gene end by 1 base; junction bases not matched to a gene: 6. The CDR3 DNA sequence: TGTGCCAGCAGCACGACTAGCGGTCCGTCCTACAATGAGCAGTTCTTC. It is translated as CASSTTSGPSYNEQFF.

This chain connects TRBV19 to TRBJ1-1, with unresolved D. Germline CDR1 reads LNHDA; CDR2 reads SQIVND (reference sequence). The CDR3 is made up of 13 amino acids. The V and J ends lost 3 bases and 4 bases respectively, with 9 bases between them. Here the CDR3 reads CASSMMLGTEAFF. Written as DNA, the CDR3 is TGTGCCAGTAGTATGATGCTGGGCACTGAAGCTTTCTTT.

The chain joins TRBV7-9 to TRBJ1-4; 9 bases align to TRBD1. Trimming took 5 bases from V and 8 from J; bases not matched to a gene: 6. The germline V gene encodes CDR1 SEHNR and CDR2 FQNEAQ (reference sequence). The CDR3 contains 14 residues. The CDR3 is CASSGTGLSEKLFF. CDR3 DNA: TGTGCCAGCAGCGGGACAGGGTTGAGCGAAAAACTGTTTTTT.

This clone was detected only once. The chain couples TRBV7-6 to TRBJ2-3; 10 bases map to TRBD2. With V trimmed by 6 bases and J by 0 bases, 0 bases remained unmatched. The CDR3 has 14 amino acids. The germline V gene encodes CDR1 SGHVS and CDR2 FNYEAQ. The CDR3 reads CASRTSGSTDTQYF. The CDR3 bases are TGTGCCAGCAGGACTAGCGGGAGCACAGATACGCAGTATTTT.

V gene TRBV23-1 combines with J gene TRBJ2-7; D gene uncertain. TRBV23-1 carries the ORF label, with uncertain function. The CDR3 is 13 residues long. Trimming cost V 2 bases and J 3 bases, with 8 bases left between them. This CDR3 is CASSQRAVYEQYV. DNA of the CDR3: TGCGCCAGCAGTCAAAGGGCAGTCTACGAGCAGTACGTC.

J is TRBJ2-1 and V is TRBV19; 9 bases fit TRBD2. There are 14 residues in the CDR3. The germline gives CDR1 LNHDA, CDR2 SQIVND (reference sequence). V dropped 3 bases and J dropped 9; count of bases not matched to a gene: 6. The CDR3 loop is CASSMAGGIREQFF. The CDR3 region has the DNA TGTGCCAGTAGTATGGCGGGGGGGATTCGTGAGCAGTTCTTC.

This clone was found a few times. The chain joins TRBV5-1 to TRBJ1-6, with TRBD1 as a possible D gene (5 bases). CDR3 length: 18 amino acids. Trimming stripped 0 bases from V and 2 bases from J, with 15 bases between. Germline-derived CDR1 and CDR2 are SGHRS and YFSETQ. For the CDR3, the DNA is TGCGCCAGCAGCTTGGGAACCCGGGGACGACCCTATAATTCACCCCTCCACTTT. Protein: CASSLGTRGRPYNSPLHF.